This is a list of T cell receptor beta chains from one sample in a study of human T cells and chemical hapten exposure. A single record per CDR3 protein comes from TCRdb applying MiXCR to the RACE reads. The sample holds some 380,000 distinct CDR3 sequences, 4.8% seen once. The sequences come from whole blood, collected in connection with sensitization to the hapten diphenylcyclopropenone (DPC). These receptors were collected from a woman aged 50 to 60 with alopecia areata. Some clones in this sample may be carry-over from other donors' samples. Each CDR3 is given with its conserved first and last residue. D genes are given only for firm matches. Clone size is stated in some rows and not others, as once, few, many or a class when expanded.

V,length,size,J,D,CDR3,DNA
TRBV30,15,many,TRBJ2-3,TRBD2,CAWAPGTSRTDTQYF,TGTGCCTGGGCGCCCGGGACTAGCAGAACAGATACGCAGTATTTT
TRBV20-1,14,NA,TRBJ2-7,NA,CSAEAGTGAHEQYF,TGCAGTGCAGAGGCCGGGACGGGAGCCCACGAGCAGTACTTC
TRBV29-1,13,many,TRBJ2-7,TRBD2,CSVVLAGGDEQYF,TGCAGCGTTGTCCTAGCGGGAGGGGACGAGCAGTACTTC
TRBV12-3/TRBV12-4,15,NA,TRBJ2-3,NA,CASRPTTYPTDTQYF,TGTGCCAGCAGGCCTACAACATATCCCACAGATACGCAGTATTTT
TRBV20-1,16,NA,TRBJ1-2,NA,CSARDSTLMGVDGYTF,TGCAGTGCTAGAGATTCAACCCTTATGGGGGTCGATGGCTACACCTTC
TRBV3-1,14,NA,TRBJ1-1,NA,CASSAQTGNTEAFF,TGTGCCAGCAGCGCCCAGACAGGGAACACTGAAGCTTTCTTT
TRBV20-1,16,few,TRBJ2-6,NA,CSARAVGVSGANVLTF,TGCAGTGCTAGAGCCGTTGGGGTCTCTGGGGCCAACGTCCTGACTTTC
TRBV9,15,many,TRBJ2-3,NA,CASSELGLGTDTQYF,TGTGCCAGCAGCGAATTAGGGCTTGGCACAGATACGCAGTATTTT
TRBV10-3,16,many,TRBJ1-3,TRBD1,CAISVGTGGSGNTIYF,TGTGCCATCAGTGTTGGGACAGGGGGCTCTGGAAACACCATATATTTT
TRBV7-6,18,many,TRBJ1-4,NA,CASSLAPGTAPTNEKLFF,TGTGCCAGCAGCTTAGCTCCGGGGACGGCACCAACTAATGAAAAACTGTTTTTT
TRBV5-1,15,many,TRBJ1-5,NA,CASSLTDRQAQPQHF,TGCGCCAGCAGCTTGACCGACAGGCAAGCTCAGCCCCAGCATTTT
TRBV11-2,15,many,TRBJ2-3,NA,CASSSFEKGADTQYF,TGTGCCAGCAGCTCGTTCGAGAAAGGAGCGGATACGCAGTATTTT
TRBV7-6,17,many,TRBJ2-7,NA,CASSPTQADWTSYEQYF,TGTGCCAGCAGCCCCACACAAGCGGACTGGACCTCCTACGAGCAGTACTTC
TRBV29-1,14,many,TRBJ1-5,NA,CSVVDSNSNQPQHF,TGCAGCGTGGTCGACAGCAATAGCAATCAGCCCCAGCATTTT
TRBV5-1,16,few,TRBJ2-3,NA,CASSSGRTASTDTQYF,TGCGCCAGCAGCTCCGGCCGCACGGCTAGCACAGATACGCAGTATTTT
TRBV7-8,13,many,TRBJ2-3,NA,CASRLGGTDTQYF,TGTGCCAGCCGCTTGGGGGGCACAGATACGCAGTATTTT
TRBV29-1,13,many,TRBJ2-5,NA,CSVRSGYQETQYF,TGCAGCGTTCGTTCAGGGTACCAAGAGACCCAGTACTTC
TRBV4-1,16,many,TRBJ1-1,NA,CASSHSPTAGNTEAFF,TGCGCCAGCAGCCACTCACCGACGGCAGGGAACACTGAAGCTTTCTTT
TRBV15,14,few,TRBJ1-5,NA,CATSRDGGNQPQHF,TGTGCCACCAGCCGGGACGGTGGCAATCAGCCCCAGCATTTT
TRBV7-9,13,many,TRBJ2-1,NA,CASTPGSYNEQFF,TGTGCCAGCACCCCGGGGTCGTACAATGAGCAGTTCTTC
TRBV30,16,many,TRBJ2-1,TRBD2,CAWSVRGRRAYNEQFF,TGTGCCTGGAGTGTACGCGGGAGAAGGGCCTACAATGAGCAGTTCTTC
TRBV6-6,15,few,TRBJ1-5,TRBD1,CASSWDRQTNQPQHF,TGTGCCAGCAGCTGGGACAGGCAAACTAATCAGCCCCAGCATTTT